This TCR beta chain was captured in a study of ipilimumab plus nivolumab after autologous stem cell transplantation. About the study: Median doses per patient: a few ipilimumab, fewer than ten nivolumab. The DLBCL cohort had primary refractory and relapsed disease, with 18-month progression-free survival of approximately 87% and 28%.

Some clones are missing from TCRdb's copy, which holds only in-frame ones; the method was immunoSEQ multiplex PCR. This sample has some 87,000 clones, with under 85% found just once. With regard to this clone: Its cognate antigen is unknown.

Checkpoint therapy with ipilimumab 1 mg/kg began 14 to 28 days after transplant. Whole-study results and caveats: The authors say TCR, Treg and microbiome findings warrant further study.

Sequenced here: PBMCs, sampled in a trial of ipilimumab plus nivolumab as post-transplant consolidation. The receptor's source is a male donor with diffuse large B-cell lymphoma.

CDR3: CASSLGLPGANVLTF. The DNA of the CDR3 is TGTGCCAGCAGCTTGGGACTTCCAGGGGCCAACGTCCTGACTTTC. This chain uses TRBV5-6 with TRBJ2-6; D gene unclear. CDR3 length: 15 residues. The germline V and J ends were trimmed by 0 bases and 4 bases, with 8 bases remaining between them. Germline V CDR1 and CDR2: SGHDT, YYEEEE. The variable domain in full, completed from reference TRBV5-6 and TRBJ2-6, reads DAGVTQSPTHLIKTRGQQVTLRCSPKSGHDTVSWYQQALGQGPQFIFQYYEEEERQRGNFPDRFSGHQFPNYSSELNVNALLLGDSALYLCASSLGLPGANVLTFGAGSRLTVL.